The 3 T cell receptor beta chains below all came from one sample that was sequenced in a study of radiation and T cells in renal cell carcinoma. Time point meaning: blood 4 weeks post-SBRT, at nephrectomy. Treatment defined: 15 Gy SBRT to primary tumor, nephrectomy 4 weeks later. Assay: immunoSEQ multiplex PCR; the TCRdb copy retains only in-frame clones and omits some. This sample has around 140,000 clones; about 88% occur once, and the top ten carry over 15%. This sample comprised blood, obtained from a patient whose treatment included radiotherapy and nephrectomy. These receptors all come from a woman aged 50 to 60 with renal cell carcinoma.

The chain combines TRBV28 with TRBJ1-1; D might be TRBD1 (5 bases). The germline gives CDR1 MDHEN, CDR2 SYDVKM. V was pared by 7 bases and J by 1 base, with 16 bases between. The CDR3 is made up of 15 amino acids. As DNA, the CDR3 is TGTGCCAGCACACCGATGGCGGGGGGGAACACTGAAGCTTTCTTT. Encoded protein: CASTPMAGGNTEAFF.

This clone was seen only once. J is TRBJ1-6 and V is TRBV9, with TRBD1 matching 9 bases. Trimming removed 4 bases from V and 7 bases from J; junction bases left unmatched: 6. This CDR3 spans 15 amino acids. Looked up from germline, CDR1 is SGDLS and CDR2 is YYNGEE. CDR3 nucleotides: TGTGCCAGCAGCCAATTACAGGGGGCAAATTCACCCCTCCACTTT. Its protein is CASSQLQGANSPLHF.

The chain joins TRBV19 to TRBJ2-7; D might be TRBD1 or TRBD2, each matching 5 bases. Per germline, CDR1 LNHDA and CDR2 SQIVND (reference sequence). Trimming took off 5 bases at V and 4 bases at J, with 12 bases between the two ends. The CDR3 spans 13 residues. The chain's CDR3 is CASSDSRGYEQYF. CDR3 bases: TGTGCCAGTAGTGACAGCCGAGGGTACGAGCAGTACTTC.